This T cell receptor (beta chain) was documented in a study of T-cell memory formation after mild COVID-19. Turning to the study itself: In these data, TCR clusters were largely donor specific. Study observations and caveats: Memory sampled before infection contained some responding clones, suggesting cross-reactive memory joined. Among clones contracting day 15 to 85, CD4/CD8 was balanced, whereas later expanders leaned CD4+.

TCRdb independently ran MiXCR on the 5' RACE reads; one entry per CDR3 protein. The sample lists about 210,000 distinct CDR3 sequences, over 9.5% seen once, with roughly 3.2% in the top ten. Germline V CDR1 and CDR2: SGHVS, FQNEAQ. The CDR3 covers 15 residues. The germline V and J ends were trimmed by 5 bases and 0 bases, with 13 bases remaining between them. Of note for this clonotype: Its matching antigen is unknown.

The receptor comes from a young man who had mild COVID-19 (a few samples of this study predate the infection). Cell type and time point are not known. The source material was PBMCs or a T cell subset sorted from them (not recorded which). The genes are TRBV7-8 and TRBJ1-1; D is possibly TRBD1 (5 bases). CDR3 nucleotide sequence: TGTGCCAGCAGCCAAATGGGGCAGATGAACACTGAAGCTTTCTTT. This gives the protein CASSQMGQMNTEAFF.